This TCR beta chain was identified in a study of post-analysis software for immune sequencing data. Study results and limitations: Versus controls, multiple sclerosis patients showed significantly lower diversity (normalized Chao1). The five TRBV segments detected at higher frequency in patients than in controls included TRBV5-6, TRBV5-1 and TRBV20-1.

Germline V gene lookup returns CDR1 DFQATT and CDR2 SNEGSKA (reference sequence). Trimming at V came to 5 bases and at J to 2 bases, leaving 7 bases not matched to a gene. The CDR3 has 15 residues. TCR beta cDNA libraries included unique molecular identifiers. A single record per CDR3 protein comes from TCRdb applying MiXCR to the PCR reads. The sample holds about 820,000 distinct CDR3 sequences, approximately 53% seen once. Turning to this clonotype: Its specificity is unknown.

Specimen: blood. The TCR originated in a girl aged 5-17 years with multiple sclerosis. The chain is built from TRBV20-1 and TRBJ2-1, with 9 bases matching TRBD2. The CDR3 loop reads CSAARGGSTYNEQFF. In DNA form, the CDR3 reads TGCAGTGCTGCGCGGGGGGGCAGCACCTACAATGAGCAGTTCTTC.